Presented here are 13 T cell receptor beta chains from one specimen sequenced in a study of T cell responses to AZD1222 COVID-19 vaccine. Using immunoSEQ multiplex PCR, the repertoire was profiled, and TCRdb retains in-frame clones only, with some absent. Of 65,000 to 80,000 clones in the sample, about 90% were seen once. This material consisted of peripheral blood, taken on day 0 of MenACWY control vaccination. Receptors originate from an adult in good health.

The chain has TRBV25-1 and TRBJ1-6; no reliable D call. The CDR3 runs to 14 residues. Germline-derived CDR1 and CDR2 are MGHDK and SYGVNS. Trimming took 4 bases from V and 4 from J, leaving 8 bases between them. The CDR3 DNA reads as TGTGCCAGCAGTGCCACTGGGTATAATTCACCCCTCCACTTT. As protein: CASSATGYNSPLHF.

The rearrangement uses TRBV9 and TRBJ1-4; unclear D gene. The V gene lost 6 bases and the J gene lost 3 bases, with 15 bases spanning the gap. This CDR3 is built from 15 residues. The germline V gene encodes CDR1 SGDLS and CDR2 YYNGEE. The CDR3 here is CASTKSGVANEKLFF. In nucleotides, the CDR3 is TGTGCCAGCACCAAATCGGGTGTCGCTAATGAAAAACTGTTTTTT.

The chain is built from TRBV7-3 and TRBJ2-5; TRBD2 matches 9 bases. V was clipped by 5 bases and J by 4 bases; unmatched bases: 11. Per germline, CDR1 SGHTA and CDR2 FQGTGA. The CDR3 has 16 residues. CDR3 residues: CASSRRAGGPGETQYF. Here the CDR3 DNA reads TGTGCCAGCAGCAGAAGGGCGGGAGGGCCAGGAGAGACCCAGTACTTC.

This chain links TRBV7-9 with TRBJ1-4; no reliable D call. V was shortened by 5 bases and J by 5 bases, with 12 bases between the two germline ends. Germline CDR1 and CDR2: SEHNR and FQNEAQ (reference sequence). CDR3 size: 14 residues. The CDR3 reads CASSATLWNEKLFF. The CDR3 nucleotides are TGTGCCAGCAGCGCGACGTTGTGGAATGAAAAACTGTTTTTT.

This chain uses TRBV5-6 with TRBJ2-6; 7 bases line up with TRBD2. J lost 2 bases, V lost 0 bases, and 2 bases had no gene match. The CDR3 runs 16 residues. The germline V gene encodes CDR1 SGHDT and CDR2 YYEEEE. The CDR3 spells CASSLVGRAGANVLTF. CDR3 in DNA: TGTGCCAGCAGCTTGGTGGGGAGGGCTGGGGCCAACGTCCTGACTTTC.

The genes are TRBV27 and TRBJ2-7; the D call may be TRBD1 or TRBD2 (5 bases each). Deletions cut 6 bases from V and 5 bases from J, with 17 bases between. The length of the CDR3 is 14 residues. Germline CDR1 reads MNHEY; CDR2 reads SMNVEV (reference sequence). The CDR3, as DNA: TGTGCCAGCAGGAGAATCACCGGGACCCACGAGCAGTACTTC. Translation gives CASRRITGTHEQYF.

In this sample, this clone turned up once. The chain links TRBV10-2 to TRBJ2-7; tentatively, D is TRBD1 (5 bases). Trimming shortened V by 4 bases and J by 0 bases, and 7 bases separated the two germline ends. This CDR3 has 13 residues. Germline CDR1 WSHSY, CDR2 SAAADI. CDR3 in DNA: TGCGCCAGCAGTGTTGGACACTCCTACGAGCAGTACTTC. Protein sequence: CASSVGHSYEQYF.

This clone was seen only once. V is TRBV11-1 and J is TRBJ1-2; D is uncertain. Trimming removed 5 bases at V and 1 base at J, with 8 bases between. Germline assignment: CDR1 SGHAT and CDR2 FQDESV (reference sequence). CDR3 length: 13 amino acids. The CDR3 protein is CASSLTLNYGYTF. The CDR3 region has the DNA TGTGCCAGCAGCCTGACCCTTAACTATGGCTACACCTTC.

The rearrangement uses TRBV6-4 and TRBJ1-1, with D unclear. Germline CDR1 is MRHNA and CDR2 is SNTAGT. The CDR3 spans 13 residues. V was pared by 9 bases and J by 5 bases, with 16 bases between. The CDR3 DNA reads TGTGCCAGTTCCCTCTCCCTACAGACTGAAGCTTTCTTT. It specifies CASSLSLQTEAFF.

This clone was counted between two and nine times. The chain joins TRBV5-4 to TRBJ2-2; no definite D call. Trimming took 0 bases from V and 6 from J, leaving 3 bases between them. The CDR3 is made up of 12 amino acids. Germline V gives CDR1 SGHNT, CDR2 YYREEE (reference sequence). This chain's CDR3 is CASSLEAGELFF. The CDR3 DNA reads TGTGCCAGCAGCTTGGAGGCCGGGGAGCTGTTTTTT.

This chain links TRBV18 with TRBJ1-4; D uncertain. The V end was cut by 3 bases, the J end by 0 bases, with 2 bases between. Germline V gene data show CDR1 as KGHSH and CDR2 as LQKENI. The CDR3 is 13 amino acids. The CDR3 nucleotides read TGTGCCAGCTCACCGACAACTAATGAAAAACTGTTTTTT. Translating gives CASSPTTNEKLFF.

This clone was seen a few times. The V call is TRBV4-1, the J call TRBJ2-1; the match to TRBD1 covers 12 bases. The length of the CDR3 is 16 residues. V was clipped by 5 bases and J by 8 bases; unmatched bases: 10. Per the germline V gene, CDR1 is MGHRA and CDR2 is YSYEKL. The CDR3 region has the DNA TGCGCCAGCAGCTATTCCGGGACAGGGGGCTTAGATGAGCAGTTCTTC. The encoded protein is CASSYSGTGGLDEQFF.

The chain is built from TRBV29-1 and TRBJ1-4; D gene unclear. V lost 2 bases, J lost 7 bases, and 8 bases lay in between. This CDR3 is built from 12 residues. Germline CDR1 and CDR2: SQVTM and ANQGSEA. CDR3 coding DNA: TGCAGCGTTGAATCGTCAGCTGAAAAACTGTTTTTT. Translating gives CSVESSAEKLFF.